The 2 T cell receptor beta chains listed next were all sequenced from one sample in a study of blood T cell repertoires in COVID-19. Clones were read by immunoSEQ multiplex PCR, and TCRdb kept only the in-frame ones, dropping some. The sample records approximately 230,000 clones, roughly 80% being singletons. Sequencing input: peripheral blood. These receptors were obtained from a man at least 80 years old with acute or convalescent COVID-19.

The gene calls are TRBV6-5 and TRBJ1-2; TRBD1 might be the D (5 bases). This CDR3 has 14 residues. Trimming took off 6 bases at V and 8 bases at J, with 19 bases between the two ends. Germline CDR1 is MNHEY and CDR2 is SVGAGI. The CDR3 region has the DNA TGTGCCAGCAGGGCCCGGACATCAAGGTGGGGCTACACCTTC. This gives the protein CASRARTSRWGYTF.

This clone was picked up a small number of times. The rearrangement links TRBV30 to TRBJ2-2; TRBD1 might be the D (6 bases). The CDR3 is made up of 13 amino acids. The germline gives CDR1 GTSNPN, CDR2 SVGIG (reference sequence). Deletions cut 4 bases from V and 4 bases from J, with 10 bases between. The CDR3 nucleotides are TGTGCCTGGAACAGGGTGTTCACCGGGGAGCTGTTTTTT. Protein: CAWNRVFTGELFF.